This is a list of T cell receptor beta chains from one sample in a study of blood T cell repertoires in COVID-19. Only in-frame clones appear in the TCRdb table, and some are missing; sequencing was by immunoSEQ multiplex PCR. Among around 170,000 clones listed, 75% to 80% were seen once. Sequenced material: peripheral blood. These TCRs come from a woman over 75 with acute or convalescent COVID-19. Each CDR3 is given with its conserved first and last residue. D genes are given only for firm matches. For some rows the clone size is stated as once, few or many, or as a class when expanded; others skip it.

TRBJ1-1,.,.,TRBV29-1,TGCACCACGGGGAGCCAGAACACTGAAGCTTTCTTT,CTTGSQNTEAFF
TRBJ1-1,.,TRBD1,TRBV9,TGTGCCAGCAGCTCGACAGGGGAGACTGAAGCTTTCTTT,CASSSTGETEAFF
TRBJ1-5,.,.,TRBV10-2,TGCGCCAGCAGTGAGTCGGGAGGTACGTTAGGGCCCCAGCATTTT,CASSESGGTLGPQHF
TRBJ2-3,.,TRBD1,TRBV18,TGTGCCAGCTCACCATTTGGTACAGGGGGAACAGATACGCAGTATTTT,CASSPFGTGGTDTQYF
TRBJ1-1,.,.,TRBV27,TGTGCCAGCAGCTATATTGAAGGGGCGCGTACTGAAGCTTTCTTT,CASSYIEGARTEAFF
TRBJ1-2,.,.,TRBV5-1,TGCGCCAGCAGCTTGGACAGCGGCTATGGCTACACCTTC,CASSLDSGYGYTF
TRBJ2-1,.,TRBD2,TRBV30,TGTGCCTGGAGTGTCCCCGGGAGGCCCTACAATGAGCAGTTCTTC,CAWSVPGRPYNEQFF
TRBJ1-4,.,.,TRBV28,TGTGCCAGCAGCCCCCACAGGGTGGGTGAAAAACTGTTTTTT,CASSPHRVGEKLFF
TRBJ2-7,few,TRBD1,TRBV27,TGTGCCAGCAGTTTCTCTGCAGGGGGATACGAGCAGTACTTC,CASSFSAGGYEQYF
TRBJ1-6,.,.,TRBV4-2,TGTGCCAGCAGCCAACTAGGGGATAACATTTCACCCCTCCACTTT,CASSQLGDNISPLHF
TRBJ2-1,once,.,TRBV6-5,TGTGCCACCGGACCCCGGGGCTACAATGAGCAGTTCTTC,CATGPRGYNEQFF
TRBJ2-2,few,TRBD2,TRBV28,TGTGCCAGCAGCGCCCGGGGGACTATTCCAGGGGAGCTGTTTTTT,CASSARGTIPGELFF
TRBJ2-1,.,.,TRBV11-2,TGTGCCAGCCGGGACAACCTCTACAATGAGCAGTTCTTC,CASRDNLYNEQFF
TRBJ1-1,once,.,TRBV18,TGTGCCAGCTCACCCCTGGACAGCGGAGGCACTGAAGCTTTCTTT,CASSPLDSGGTEAFF
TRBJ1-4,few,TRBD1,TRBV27,TGTGCCAGCAGTCGGGACAGGGATGGAAAACTGTTTTTT,CASSRDRDGKLFF
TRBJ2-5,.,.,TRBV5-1,TGCGCCAGCAGCTGGATCGGGACTGGGGGAGAGACCCAGTACTTC,CASSWIGTGGETQYF
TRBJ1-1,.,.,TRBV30,TGTGCCTGGAGTCCCACTCGGAACACTGAAGCTTTCTTT,CAWSPTRNTEAFF
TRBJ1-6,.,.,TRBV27,TGTGCCAGCAGTCCGTGGGGACTCAGCTCCTATAATTCACCCCTCCACTTT,CASSPWGLSSYNSPLHF
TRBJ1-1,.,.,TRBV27,TGTGCCAGCAGTTTAGGGGGGACGGGCACTGAAGCTTTCTTT,CASSLGGTGTEAFF
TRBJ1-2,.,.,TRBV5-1,TGCGCCAGCAGCTTGGAGCGGGGGCATGCCTATGGCTACACCTTC,CASSLERGHAYGYTF
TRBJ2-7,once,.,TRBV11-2,TGTGCCAGCAGCTTAGTCCAGGTTGCCGCTGGCGAGCAGTACTTC,CASSLVQVAAGEQYF
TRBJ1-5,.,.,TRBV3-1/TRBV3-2,TGTGCCAGCAGCGAAGGGGGGGGTCTCAATCAGCCCCAGCATTTT,CASSEGGGLNQPQHF
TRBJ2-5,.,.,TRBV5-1,TGCGCCAGCAGCTTGGTTGTGGGGGCCTCGGAGACCCAGTACTTC,CASSLVVGASETQYF
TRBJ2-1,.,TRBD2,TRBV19,TGTGCCAGTAGTATAGCCCCCTCTAGCGGGGGGTTGCATGAGCAGTTCTTC,CASSIAPSSGGLHEQFF
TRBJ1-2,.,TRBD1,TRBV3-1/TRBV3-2,TGTGCCAGCAGCCCGCTACAGGGGTATGGCTACACCTTC,CASSPLQGYGYTF
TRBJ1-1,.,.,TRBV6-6,TGTGCCAGCAGTTCCTCAGGACAACTCGCCGAAGCTTTCTTT,CASSSSGQLAEAFF
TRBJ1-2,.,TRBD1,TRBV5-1,TGCGCCAGCAGCACGGGGGACAGCAACTATGGCTACACCTTC,CASSTGDSNYGYTF
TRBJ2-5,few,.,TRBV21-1,TGTGCCAGCAGCAAAAAGCCGGGACTATCAAAAGAGACCCAGTACTTC,CASSKKPGLSKETQYF
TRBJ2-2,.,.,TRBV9,TGTGCCAGCAGCGTAGCATCTGGGAGAACCGGGGAGCTGTTTTTT,CASSVASGRTGELFF
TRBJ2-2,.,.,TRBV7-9,TGTGCCTCGGGGGTGGACACCGGGGAGCTGTTTTTT,CASGVDTGELFF
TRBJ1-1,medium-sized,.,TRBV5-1,TGCGCCAGCAGCTTGGGGCAGGCGTCGAACACTGAAGCTTTCTTT,CASSLGQASNTEAFF
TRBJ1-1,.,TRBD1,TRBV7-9,TGTGCCAGCAGCTTAGAAATACAGGGGGTTTCTGAAGCTTTCTTT,CASSLEIQGVSEAFF
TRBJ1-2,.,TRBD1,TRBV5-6,TGTGCCAGCAGCTTGGGACAGGGTACCTATGGCTACACCTTC,CASSLGQGTYGYTF
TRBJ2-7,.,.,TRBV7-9,TGTGCCAGCAGGGCGGATAACTCCTACGAGCAGTACTTC,CASRADNSYEQYF
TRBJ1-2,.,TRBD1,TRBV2,TGTGCCAGCGCGGAGGGGGCTGACTATGGCTACACCTTC,CASAEGADYGYTF
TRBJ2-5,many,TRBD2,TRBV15,TGTGCCACCAGCAGGGGTGTGACTAGCGGGGGTCAACAAGAGACCCAGTACTTC,CATSRGVTSGGQQETQYF
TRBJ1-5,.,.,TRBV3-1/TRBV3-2,TGTGCCAGCAGCCAAGAAGTACGAGGGAGTAGCAATCAGCCCCAGCATTTT,CASSQEVRGSSNQPQHF
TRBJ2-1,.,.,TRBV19,TGTGCCAGTACTGACATGGACTCCTACAATGAGCAGTTCTTC,CASTDMDSYNEQFF
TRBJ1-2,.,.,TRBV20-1,TGCAGTGCTTTGGCAGGGGATGGCTACACCTTC,CSALAGDGYTF
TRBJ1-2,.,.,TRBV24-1,TGTGCCACCAGTGATTTGCAGACAGTACATGGCTACACCTTC,CATSDLQTVHGYTF
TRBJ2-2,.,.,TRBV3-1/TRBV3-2,TGTGCCAGCAGCCAAGATACTAGGGCCGGGGAGCTGTTTTTT,CASSQDTRAGELFF
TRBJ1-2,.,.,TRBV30,TGTGCCTGGAGCCTTCGCAGGGGCCAGGGCTACACCTTC,CAWSLRRGQGYTF
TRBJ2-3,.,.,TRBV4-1,TGCGCCAGCAGCCAAGGTAGCGGCCCCACAGATACGCAGTATTTT,CASSQGSGPTDTQYF
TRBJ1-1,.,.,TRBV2,TGTGCCAGCAGGGTAGACACTGAAGCTTTCTTT,CASRVDTEAFF